This T cell receptor (beta chain) was sequenced for a study of shared clonotypes between healthy human individuals. Concerning this clone: Its antigen is as yet unknown.

Using immunoSEQ multiplex PCR, the repertoire was profiled, and TCRdb retains in-frame clones only, with some absent. The data contain 2 million to 2.5 million clones, 85% to 95% of them singletons. CDR3 size: 16 residues. Germline lookup yields CDR1 SGHRS and CDR2 YFSETQ. Trimming took 0 bases from V and 2 from J, leaving 15 bases between them. Study-wide results and limits: The sole specimen, blood, was sampled, and tissue repertoires likely differ.

This clonotype originated in a man between 18 and 35 years old in good health. Some clones in this sample may be carry-over from other donors' samples. The gene calls are TRBV5-1 and TRBJ2-7; D perhaps matches TRBD1 (6 bases). Sequences were obtained from naive CD4+ T cells from PBMCs. As to subset: CD45RA+ positively selected. The CDR3: CASSLAQRSGAYEQYF. CDR3 sequence (DNA): TGCGCCAGCAGCTTGGCCCAGAGGTCAGGGGCCTACGAGCAGTACTTC.